Listed below are T cell receptor beta chains from one sample, sequenced in a study of regulatory T cells in long-lasting Graves disease. A single record per CDR3 protein comes from TCRdb applying MiXCR to the multiplex PCR reads. The sample lists 400,000 to 500,000 distinct CDR3 sequences; about 21% were seen once. The material sequenced was peripheral blood mononuclear cells (PBMCs), taken when the disease was refractory, from a patient treated with antithyroid drugs. All receptors come from a female donor with Graves disease. Each CDR3 is given with its conserved first and last residue. A D gene is named only where the DNA matches it firmly.

>TRBD2|TRBV2|TRBJ2-2|20
CASSEARGLAGGGDVGELFF
>TRBD2|TRBV28|TRBJ2-1|14
CASRRTSGKLEQFF
>NA|TRBV12-3/TRBV12-4|TRBJ2-1|13
CASRPGSEGEQFF
>NA|TRBV11-3|TRBJ2-2|15
CASSHRDSNTGELFF
>NA|TRBV5-1|TRBJ1-2|13
CASSLERNYGYTF
>TRBD2|TRBV11-2|TRBJ2-7|16
CASSLLVWGGSYEQYF
>TRBD1|TRBV2|TRBJ2-2|12
CASGDRVRELFF
>NA|TRBV11-2|TRBJ2-7|17
CASSLEFGPGEWYEQYF
>NA|TRBV5-6|TRBJ2-2|16
CASSRTRDTNTGELFF
>NA|TRBV7-2|TRBJ2-7|16
CASASHREILTYEQYF
>NA|TRBV2|TRBJ2-3|15
CASMAGSYRTDTQYF
>NA|TRBV7-9|TRBJ2-7|14
CASSSLAASYEQYF
>NA|TRBV27|TRBJ2-7|15
CASSPYGGSSYEQYF
>NA|TRBV28|TRBJ1-2|13
CASSFSSNYGYTF
>TRBD1|TRBV29-1|TRBJ2-5|14
CSVAGTGAQETQYF
>NA|TRBV11-2|TRBJ2-6|21
CASGAFLPGPQKAAGASVLTF
>NA|TRBV20-1|TRBJ1-5|16
CSARDPGRNSNQPQHF
>TRBD1|TRBV2|TRBJ1-5|14
CASRTGVINQPQHF
>NA|TRBV6-1|TRBJ1-1|17
CASSEAFPDTLNTEAFF
>NA|TRBV20-1|TRBJ2-6|13
CSVSRTGANVLTF
>NA|TRBV6-2/TRBV6-3|TRBJ2-7|14
CASSYEGLILEQYF
>NA|TRBV7-8|TRBJ1-1|13
CASSPRDNTEAFF
>NA|TRBV27|TRBJ1-4|15
CASSTVYPGGEKLFF
>NA|TRBV6-2/TRBV6-3|TRBJ1-4|15
CASSWAGGSGEKLFF
>NA|TRBV10-3|TRBJ2-7|13
CAIGTHLEYEQYF
>TRBD2|TRBV3-1|TRBJ2-7|17
CASSDRVTSGSAYEQYF
>NA|TRBV28|TRBJ2-7|10
CASSSFEQYF
>TRBD2|TRBV3-1|TRBJ2-7|14
CASSQETSGYEQYF
>NA|TRBV12-3/TRBV12-4|TRBJ2-5|13
CASSLIGQETQYF